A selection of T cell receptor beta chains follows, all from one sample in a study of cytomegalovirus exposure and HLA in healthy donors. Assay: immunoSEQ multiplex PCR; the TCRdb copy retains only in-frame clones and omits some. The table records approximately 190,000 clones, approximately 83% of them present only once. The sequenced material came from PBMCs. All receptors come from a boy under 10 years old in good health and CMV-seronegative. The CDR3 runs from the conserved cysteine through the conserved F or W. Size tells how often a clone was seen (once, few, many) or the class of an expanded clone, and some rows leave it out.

CASSPVGRGRSMGLNEQYF	TRBV18	.
CASSVGGIEEKLFF	TRBV9	.
CASSYRVAFF	TRBV6-5	.
CASSLLGGSSYEQYF	TRBV5-1	.
CASSLGYYEQYF	TRBV13	.
CASSRIRSGASRAFF	TRBV6-1	.
CSVRIAETYNEQFF	TRBV29-1	.
CASSQEGAGAWDTQYF	TRBV4-2	.
CASSPHSNSLGNTIYF	TRBV9	.
CASSSSGSYEQYF	TRBV7-2	once
CATSRLYGNTGELFF	TRBV15	.
CASSLAGGSYPQYF	TRBV6-6	.
CAALNFSWWDNEQFF	TRBV30	.
CASSLGGGYNEQFF	TRBV11-2	.
CASSLGKRGLRRNQPQHF	TRBV5-4	.
CASSRSGVAGELFF	TRBV10-2	few
CASSLDSFSYGYTF	TRBV11-1	.
CASSTTRTDTQYF	TRBV7-3	.
CASSQDWTGRTEAFF	TRBV4-3	.
CAALKGGGLNTGELFF	TRBV10-3	.
CASSISGFPMNTEAFF	TRBV19	few
CASNRQGVIYGYTF	TRBV6-6	.
CASSKDRGQNGYTF	TRBV9	.
CASSIGVGGDYEQYF	TRBV6-5	.
CASSDTSGLPGDTQYF	TRBV5-6	.
CASSAGQRNTEAFF	TRBV7-9	.
CASSQDGGASVYEQYF	TRBV4-1	few
CASSLVGPYTEAFF	TRBV25-1	few
CATRETTEAFF	TRBV7-9	.
CASSDGSGGVGETQYF	TRBV6-1	few
CASSLADRVDTQYF	TRBV7-2	.
CASSLGSPGSGYTF	TRBV7-2	.
CASSQETAPYSNQPQHF	TRBV5-5	.
CASSLIRDYNEQFF	TRBV5-1	.
CASSGWDRGASYEQYF	TRBV2	.
CASSSQGTGETQYF	TRBV7-2	.
CASSETGGLETQYF	TRBV5-1	.
CASSQDNYYGYTF	TRBV6-5	.
CASSFLSSTGANVLTF	TRBV5-4	.
CASSAGGGGPYEQYF	TRBV5-6	.
CASSFELPPFEQYF	TRBV7-2	.